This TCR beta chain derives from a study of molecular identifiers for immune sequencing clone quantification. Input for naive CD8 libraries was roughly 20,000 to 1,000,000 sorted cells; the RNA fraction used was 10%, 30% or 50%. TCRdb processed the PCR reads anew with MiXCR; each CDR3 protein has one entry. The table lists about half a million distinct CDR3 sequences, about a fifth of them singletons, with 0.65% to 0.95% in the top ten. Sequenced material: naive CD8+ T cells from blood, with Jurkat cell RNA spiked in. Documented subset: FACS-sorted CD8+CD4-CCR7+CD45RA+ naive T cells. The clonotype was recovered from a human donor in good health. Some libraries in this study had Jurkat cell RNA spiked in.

CDR3 in DNA: TGCGCCAGCAGCCAGAAGCCGAATGAGCAGTTCTTC. This encodes CASSQKPNEQFF. The rearrangement uses TRBV4-1 and TRBJ2-1; D not resolved. The V end lost 3 bases, the J end lost 7 bases, and 7 bases lay between the germline ends. The germline gives CDR1 MGHRA, CDR2 YSYEKL. The CDR3 has 12 residues.